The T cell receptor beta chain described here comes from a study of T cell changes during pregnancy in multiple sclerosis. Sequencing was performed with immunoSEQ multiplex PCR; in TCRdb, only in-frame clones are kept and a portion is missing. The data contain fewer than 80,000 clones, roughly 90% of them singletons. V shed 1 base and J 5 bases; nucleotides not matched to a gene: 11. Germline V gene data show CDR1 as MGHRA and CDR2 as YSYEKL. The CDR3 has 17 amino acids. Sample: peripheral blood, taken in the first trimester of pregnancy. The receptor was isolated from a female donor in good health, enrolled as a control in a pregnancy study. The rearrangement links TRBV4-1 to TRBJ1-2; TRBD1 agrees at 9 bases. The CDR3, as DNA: TGCGCCAGCAGCCAAGCCCTCACAGGGGGCGCAGGGTATGGCTACACCTTC. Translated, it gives CASSQALTGGAGYGYTF.